This T cell receptor beta chain was documented in a study of T cell responses to AZD1222 COVID-19 vaccine. Overall study: Analyses pooled second doses at about 4 or about 12 weeks. Regarding the study as a whole: Per reports, nearly half of all spike-specific TCRs target regions that are unmutated in variants.

CDR1 is SGHNT and CDR2 is YYREEE in the germline V gene (reference sequence). V lost 4 bases and J lost 1; bases outside the gene matches: 7. The CDR3 is 15 amino acids. Assay: immunoSEQ multiplex PCR; the TCRdb copy retains only in-frame clones and omits some. Counted here are about 49,000 clones, over 60% occurring once; the ten biggest clones make up approximately 6.3%. Points on this clone: Its target is not known.

The receptor was isolated from an adult in good health. Sequenced here: peripheral blood, sampled on day 0 of AZD1222 vaccination. The rearrangement links TRBV5-4 to TRBJ1-1; 7 bases are shared with TRBD1. CDR3 residues: CASSPRQGSNTEAFF. CDR3 DNA sequence: TGTGCCAGCAGCCCGAGACAGGGCTCGAACACTGAAGCTTTCTTT.